This entry lists 21 T cell receptor beta chains sequenced from one sample in a study of control samples from healthy donors and cancer patients. The data were produced by immunoSEQ multiplex PCR, yet TCRdb's version contains in-frame clones alone and is incomplete. Here the sample spans over 150,000 clones, approximately 93% being singletons. The sequenced sample was blood. Receptors were obtained from a man aged 35 to 55 in good health.

The chain links TRBV2 to TRBJ1-2; 8 nucleotides align to TRBD1. V gave up 4 bases and J gave up 7 bases; unmatched junction bases: 8. The CDR3 consists of 14 residues. The germline V gene has CDR1 SNHLY and CDR2 FYNNEI. CDR3 coding DNA: TGTGCCAGCAGTGTATTGCAAGACAGGGGTGGCTACACCTTC. Its protein is CASSVLQDRGGYTF.

V gene TRBV6-2 or TRBV6-3 combines with J gene TRBJ2-1; D may be TRBD1 (6 bases). CDR3 length equals 14 residues. V was cut by 5 bases and J by 2 bases, with 10 bases left in between. Germline CDR1 and CDR2: MNHEY and SVGEGT. The DNA of the CDR3 is TGTGCCAGCAGTCCCGAGGGGGCCTACAATGAGCAGTTCTTC. Translated: CASSPEGAYNEQFF.

The chain's CDR3 is CASSQDRKNTEAFF. The CDR3, as DNA: TGCGCCAGCAGCCAAGATCGAAAGAACACTGAAGCTTTCTTT. The rearrangement links TRBV4-1 to TRBJ1-1, with no clear D. The CDR3 has 14 residues. V shed 0 bases and J shed 1 base, with 6 bases lying between them. The germline V gene has CDR1 MGHRA and CDR2 YSYEKL.

This clone was counted once. The chain couples TRBV7-2 to TRBJ1-2; TRBD1 matches at 8 bases. V trimming: 5 bases; J trimming: 5 bases; junction bases outside the gene matches: 7. Germline assignment: CDR1 SGHTA and CDR2 FQGNSA. The CDR3 sequence is 14 residues long. CDR3 in DNA: TGTGCCAGCAGCCTGACAGGGGCTCAGTATGGCTACACCTTC. Protein product: CASSLTGAQYGYTF.

This chain's CDR3 is CASSQGPDRGYAGNTIYF. DNA of the CDR3: TGTGCCAGCAGCCAAGGGCCGGACAGGGGGTACGCTGGAAACACCATATATTTT. The chain combines TRBV14 with TRBJ1-3, with TRBD1 matching 10 bases. Germline loops: CDR1 SGHDN, CDR2 FVKESK. The CDR3 runs to 18 residues. V was clipped by 1 base and J by 2 bases; unmatched bases: 8.

V usage is TRBV2 and J usage is TRBJ1-5; D remains ambiguous. Trimming left V 4 bases short and J 1 base short, with 8 bases between. This CDR3 comprises 14 residues. CDR1 and CDR2 from the germline V gene are SNHLY and FYNNEI. CDR3 sequence (DNA): TGTGCCAGCAGTGGGAGTAGGAGCAATCAGCCCCAGCATTTT. Protein product: CASSGSRSNQPQHF. Full variable domain (outside the CDR3, taken from reference TRBV2 and TRBJ1-5): EPEVTQTPSHQVTQMGQEVILRCVPISNHLYFYWYRQILGQKVEFLVSFYNNEISEKSEIFDDQFSVERPDGSNFTLKIRSTKLEDSAMYFCASSGSRSNQPQHFGDGTRLSIL.

J is TRBJ1-1 and V is TRBV4-3; 8 bases map to TRBD1. The CDR3 totals 14 residues. The germline gives CDR1 LGHNA, CDR2 YSLEER. V was pared by 4 bases and J by 3 bases, with 4 bases of the junction left unmatched. The CDR3 DNA follows: TGCGCCAGCAGCCTCAGGGGGCAGGACACTGAAGCTTTCTTT. Its protein is CASSLRGQDTEAFF.

This clone is medium-sized within its sample. The V call is TRBV7-2, the J call TRBJ1-6, with a weak D call TRBD1 (6 bases). CDR1 and CDR2 from the germline V gene are SGHTA and FQGNSA. The CDR3 has 16 residues. V lost 0 bases and J lost 9, with 15 bases in between. The CDR3 DNA reads as TGTGCCAGCAGCTTAGCTATGGGAAGGGGGATTTCACCCCTCCACTTT. This gives the protein CASSLAMGRGISPLHF.

This chain uses TRBV4-2 with TRBJ2-7, with D possibly matching TRBD1 (6 bases). Looked up from germline, CDR1 is LGHNA and CDR2 is YNFKEQ. V lost 5 bases, J lost 2 bases, and 10 bases lay in between. The CDR3 length is 13 residues. CDR3 in amino acids: CASSFGQTYEQYF. CDR3 DNA: TGTGCCAGCAGCTTCGGACAGACCTACGAGCAGTACTTC.

The chain uses TRBV14 and TRBJ2-1; 8 bases agree with TRBD1. The CDR3 extends over 16 amino acids. V trimming: 0 bases; J trimming: 10 bases; junction bases outside the gene matches: 11. Germline lookup yields CDR1 SGHDN and CDR2 FVKESK. CDR3 amino acids: CASSQERTGPLWEQFF. Written as DNA, the CDR3 is TGTGCCAGCAGCCAAGAGAGGACAGGGCCCTTGTGGGAGCAGTTCTTC.

The count of this clone is one. The chain is built from TRBV6-5 and TRBJ1-2, with a weak D call TRBD1 (6 bases). Germline assignment: CDR1 MNHEY and CDR2 SVGAGI. This CDR3 has 15 residues. Trimming shortened V by 0 bases and J by 5 bases, and 13 bases separated the two germline ends. DNA of the CDR3: TGTGCCAGCAGTTACTCCCTAGGGGGGGCTTATGGCTACACCTTC. It codes for CASSYSLGGAYGYTF.

The V and J genes are TRBV7-9 and TRBJ1-3; no clear D. Germline CDR1 is SEHNR and CDR2 is FQNEAQ (reference sequence). The CDR3 is 16 amino acids. The V end lost 5 bases, the J end lost 0 bases, and 14 bases lay between the germline ends. The CDR3 DNA follows: TGTGCCAGCAGCCTGCTTTCGAGCAACTCTGGAAACACCATATATTTT. Protein: CASSLLSSNSGNTIYF.

The rearrangement joins TRBV28 to TRBJ1-6; possibly TRBD1 for D (5 bases). This CDR3 is built from 14 residues. Germline V CDR1 and CDR2: MDHEN, SYDVKM. Trimming removed 10 bases from V and 5 bases from J, with 15 bases in between. CDR3 sequence: CATRPQGNNSPLHF. The CDR3 DNA reads TGTGCCACCAGGCCTCAGGGAAATAATTCACCCCTCCACTTT.

This chain links TRBV5-4 with TRBJ2-7; D may correspond to TRBD1 or TRBD2 (5 bases each). This CDR3 spans 18 amino acids. The germline V and J ends were trimmed by 4 bases and 2 bases, with 25 bases remaining between them. CDR1 and CDR2 from the germline V gene are SGHNT and YYREEE (reference sequence). The DNA for the CDR3 is TGTGCCAGCAGCCTGCTGGGACCTGGGATAGATCGGGCCTACGAGCAGTACTTC. Translating it yields CASSLLGPGIDRAYEQYF.

This clone has just one count. The chain employs TRBV2 and TRBJ2-7; possibly TRBD2 for D (5 bases). Germline V CDR1 and CDR2: SNHLY, FYNNEI. The CDR3 totals 11 residues. With 4 bases removed from V and 6 bases from J, the gap between germline ends came to 7 bases. CDR3 residues: CASSVRGEQYF. In DNA, the CDR3 is TGTGCCAGCAGTGTTCGGGGCGAGCAGTACTTC.

This rearrangement joins TRBV27 to TRBJ2-1; D is undetermined. Germline CDR1 is MNHEY and CDR2 is SMNVEV (reference sequence). The V gene lost 1 base and the J gene lost 2 bases, with 9 bases spanning the gap. The CDR3 length is 15 residues. The CDR3 nucleotides are TGTGCCAGCAGTTTATGGTTAGGTACCTACAATGAGCAGTTCTTC. Its protein product is CASSLWLGTYNEQFF.

CDR3 residues: CASSITGNTEAFF. The DNA for the CDR3 is TGTGCCAGTAGTATAACAGGGAACACTGAAGCTTTCTTT. The chain recombines TRBV19 with TRBJ1-1; possibly TRBD1 for D (5 bases). V was cut by 2 bases and J by 1 base, with 5 bases left in between. This CDR3 has 13 residues. CDR1 is LNHDA and CDR2 is SQIVND in the germline V gene (reference sequence).

CDR3 in amino acids: CASSPRTGGPGNTIYF. Written as DNA, the CDR3 is TGTGCCAGCAGCCCCCGGACCGGAGGGCCTGGAAACACCATATATTTT. V usage is TRBV5-6 and J usage is TRBJ1-3, with unresolved D. Germline V gene lookup returns CDR1 SGHDT and CDR2 YYEEEE. Trimming removed 4 bases at V and 2 bases at J, with 16 bases between. The CDR3 runs 16 residues.

V and J are TRBV7-9 and TRBJ2-5, with D perhaps matching TRBD1 (6 bases). The CDR3 is 12 amino acids. Germline CDR1 is SEHNR and CDR2 is FQNEAQ (reference sequence). V shed 5 bases and J shed 5 bases, with 9 bases lying between them. CDR3 nucleotides: TGTGCCAGCAGCCGGACAGAGGAGACCCAGTACTTC. Translation gives CASSRTEETQYF.

The J gene is TRBJ1-4, the V gene TRBV4-1; 8 bases map to TRBD1. The CDR3 has 16 amino acids. CDR1 and CDR2 (germline): MGHRA, YSYEKL. After removal of 4 bases from V and 7 bases from J, the junction contained 11 bases not matched to a gene. The CDR3 DNA reads TGCGCCAGCAGCCTTCTTTTGACAGGGGAGGGTGAAAAACTGTTTTTT. This translates into CASSLLLTGEGEKLFF.

Note on this clone: The sample holds other DNA sequences that translate to the same CDR3. The chain links TRBV6-6 to TRBJ1-4; D is unresolved. The germline CDR1 and CDR2 sequences are MNHNY and SVGAGI (reference sequence). This CDR3 spans 13 amino acids. The ends were cut back, 2 bases at V and 5 bases at J, with 6 bases in the middle. This CDR3 reads CASSYVQNEKLFF. CDR3 DNA sequence: TGTGCCAGCAGTTACGTCCAGAATGAAAAACTGTTTTTT.